Below are 29 T cell receptor beta chains sequenced from a single sample in a study of blood T cell repertoires in COVID-19. The table came from immunoSEQ multiplex PCR; TCRdb's copy has only in-frame clones and leaves some out. This sample has approximately 240,000 clones, with under 95% found just once. The sample comprised PBMCs or T cells enriched from blood (not recorded which). The receptors derive from a woman under 30 who had recovered from COVID-19.

The chain combines TRBV7-8 with TRBJ2-1; tentative D call: TRBD2 (5 bases). The germline V and J ends were trimmed by 9 bases and 3 bases, with 12 bases remaining between them. The CDR3 covers 13 residues. Germline CDR1 and CDR2: SGHVS and FQNEAQ. For the CDR3, the DNA is TGTGCCAGTTTGGACTTGAACTACAATGAGCAGTTCTTC. This translates into CASLDLNYNEQFF.

The V and J genes are TRBV25-1 and TRBJ1-2; 7 bases line up with TRBD1. Germline values: CDR1 MGHDK, CDR2 SYGVNS. Germline trimming cut 4 bases from V and 5 bases from J; bases unmatched to any gene: 4. The CDR3 totals 13 residues. Here the CDR3 reads CASSGGTAYGYTF. The DNA of the CDR3 is TGTGCCAGCAGTGGCGGGACAGCATATGGCTACACCTTC.

CDR3 bases: TGTGCCAGCAGCTCCAGGGGCGACACTGAAGCTTTCTTT. This gives the protein CASSSRGDTEAFF. The rearrangement links TRBV7-9 to TRBJ1-1; perhaps TRBD1 as D (6 bases). The CDR3 loop spans 13 amino acids. The germline CDR1 and CDR2 sequences are SEHNR and FQNEAQ (reference sequence). Trimming pared 4 bases from V and 3 bases from J, leaving 9 bases between.

The gene calls are TRBV7-2 and TRBJ1-2; D remains unclear. V was pared by 5 bases and J by 6 bases, with 19 bases between. From germline, CDR1 is SGHTA and CDR2 FQGNSA. This CDR3 is built from 15 residues. CDR3 DNA: TGTGCCAGCAGCGAAACACTCCGGGGTGGTGATGGCTACACCTTC. It encodes CASSETLRGGDGYTF.

J is TRBJ1-6 and V is TRBV6-5; the D gene is possibly TRBD1 (6 bases). CDR1 MNHEY and CDR2 SVGAGI come from the germline V gene. V lost 4 bases to trimming and J lost 10 bases, with 14 bases between them. This CDR3 region has 14 residues. CDR3 bases: TGTGCCAGCAGTTTGGGTCAGGGGCACTCACCCCTCCACTTT. It codes for CASSLGQGHSPLHF.

The CDR3 DNA sequence: TGTGCCAGCAGTCCGGGGACTTGGACTTACACCTTC. Residues: CASSPGTWTYTF. The chain carries TRBV2 and TRBJ1-2, with D tentatively TRBD1 (5 bases). With 5 bases removed from V and 11 bases from J, the gap between germline ends came to 15 bases. CDR3 length: 12 residues. The V gene's germline CDR1 is SNHLY and CDR2 FYNNEI. Full variable domain (missing parts from reference TRBV2 and TRBJ1-2): EPEVTQTPSHQVTQMGQEVILRCVPISNHLYFYWYRQILGQKVEFLVSFYNNEISEKSEIFDDQFSVERPDGSNFTLKIRSTKLEDSAMYFCASSPGTWTYTFGSGTRLTVV.

V gene TRBV7-3 combines with J gene TRBJ1-1, with D unresolved. With 0 bases removed from V and 8 bases from J, the gap between germline ends came to 10 bases. The CDR3 is made up of 13 amino acids. Germline loops: CDR1 SGHTA, CDR2 FQGTGA. The CDR3 loop is CASSLTFSGEAFF. DNA of the CDR3: TGTGCCAGCAGCTTAACTTTTTCGGGAGAAGCTTTCTTT.

This clone was detected a few times. The chain couples TRBV25-1 to TRBJ1-4; D gene unclear. Germline CDR1 is MGHDK and CDR2 is SYGVNS. V lost 4 bases, J lost 3 bases, and 9 bases lay in between. The CDR3 runs 14 residues. The CDR3 is CASSVSGSNEKLFF. DNA for the CDR3: TGTGCCAGCAGTGTGTCGGGTTCTAATGAAAAACTGTTTTTT.

The chain combines TRBV2 with TRBJ1-2, with unresolved D. The CDR3 contains 12 residues. CDR1 SNHLY and CDR2 FYNNEI come from the germline V gene. Trimming stripped 2 bases from V and 3 bases from J, with 4 bases between. Written as DNA, the CDR3 is TGTGCCAGCAGTGAATTATACTATGGCTACACCTTC. Amino acids: CASSELYYGYTF. Drawing the rest from reference TRBV2 and TRBJ1-2, the complete variable domain is EPEVTQTPSHQVTQMGQEVILRCVPISNHLYFYWYRQILGQKVEFLVSFYNNEISEKSEIFDDQFSVERPDGSNFTLKIRSTKLEDSAMYFCASSELYYGYTFGSGTRLTVV.

This chain connects TRBV7-9 to TRBJ1-2; D unresolved. The germline V gene encodes CDR1 SEHNR and CDR2 FQNEAQ (reference sequence). This CDR3 has 13 amino acids. Trimming pared 2 bases from V and 4 bases from J, leaving 8 bases between. The CDR3 region has the DNA TGTGCCAGCAGCTTACCAGGTTCCTATGGCTACACCTTC. Translation gives CASSLPGSYGYTF.

This clone was seen a few times. The chain joins TRBV28 to TRBJ2-7, with 11 nucleotides matching TRBD2. The CDR3 spans 16 residues. Germline CDR1 and CDR2: MDHEN and SYDVKM. V lost 5 bases to trimming and J lost 4 bases; unmatched junction nucleotides: 10. The CDR3 here is CASSIMTSGIGYEQYF. The CDR3 DNA reads TGTGCCAGCAGTATTATGACTAGCGGGATTGGGTACGAGCAGTACTTC.

CDR3 in DNA: TGCAGCGTTGGAACACAGGGTAGCAATCAGCCCCAGCATTTT. It encodes CSVGTQGSNQPQHF. The V and J genes are TRBV29-1 and TRBJ1-5; tentative D call: TRBD1 (6 bases). Germline assignment: CDR1 SQVTM and CDR2 ANQGSEA. The CDR3 loop spans 14 amino acids. Trimming shortened V by 4 bases and J by 0 bases, and 10 bases separated the two germline ends.

The V and J genes are TRBV5-1 and TRBJ2-7, with a tentative D call TRBD1 (5 bases). V lost 1 base, J lost 2 bases, and 28 bases lay in between. There are 20 residues in the CDR3. Germline CDR1 and CDR2: SGHRS and YFSETQ. CDR3 residues: CASSLPGKGPPDLKTYEQYF. The CDR3 DNA follows: TGCGCCAGCAGCTTGCCGGGCAAGGGGCCGCCGGACCTAAAAACCTACGAGCAGTACTTC.

This chain connects TRBV6-2 or TRBV6-3 to TRBJ1-6; a weak D match, TRBD1 (6 bases). This CDR3 is 18 amino acids long. Germline V lookup: CDR1 MNHEY, CDR2 SVGEGT. Deletions cut 6 bases from V and 0 bases from J, with 18 bases between. The chain's CDR3 is CASSIKQGRLSYNSPLHF. The CDR3 DNA follows: TGTGCCAGCAGCATAAAACAGGGCCGACTCTCCTATAATTCACCCCTCCACTTT.

The chain joins TRBV7-2 to TRBJ1-4; 8 bases are shared with TRBD1. This CDR3 has 13 residues. Per the germline V gene, CDR1 is SGHTA and CDR2 is FQGNSA. V dropped 5 bases and J dropped 10; count of bases not matched to a gene: 6. CDR3 in DNA: TGTGCCAGCAGCCCCGGGACAGGTGCAAAACTGTTTTTT. This translates into CASSPGTGAKLFF.

The chain uses TRBV4-2 and TRBJ2-3, with TRBD2 identical over 11 bases. J was trimmed by 4 bases and V by 5 bases; bases with no gene match: 5. CDR1 is LGHNA, CDR2 YNFKEQ, per germline. CDR3 length: 15 amino acids. The CDR3 region has the DNA TGTGCCAGCAGCGGTAGCGGGGGGGTTCCAGATACGCAGTATTTT. Protein sequence: CASSGSGGVPDTQYF.

The chain joins TRBV24-1 to TRBJ1-2; perhaps TRBD1 as D (5 bases). The CDR3 covers 14 residues. Germline values: CDR1 KGHDR, CDR2 SFDVKD. Between the trimmed V and J ends, which lost 3 bases and 1 base, there was a span of 8 bases. The CDR3 protein is CATSDRGINYGYTF. The CDR3 nucleotides read TGTGCCACCAGTGATAGGGGAATTAACTATGGCTACACCTTC.

This chain joins TRBV9 and TRBJ2-3; TRBD2 is a possible D gene (6 bases). The CDR3 is 13 amino acids. From germline, CDR1 is SGDLS and CDR2 YYNGEE. Trimming removed 3 bases from V and 4 bases from J, with 9 bases in between. CDR3 residues: CASSGGTSDTQYF. Written as DNA, the CDR3 is TGTGCCAGCAGCGGCGGGACCTCAGATACGCAGTATTTT.

The chain joins TRBV7-9 to TRBJ1-4, with 7 bases lining up with TRBD1. Per the germline V gene, CDR1 is SEHNR and CDR2 is FQNEAQ (reference sequence). V shed 5 bases, J shed 0 bases, and the junction held 6 bases outside the gene matches. This CDR3 is 16 amino acids long. The CDR3 here is CASSRSGGTTNEKLFF. The CDR3 DNA is TGTGCCAGCAGCAGATCAGGGGGAACAACTAATGAAAAACTGTTTTTT.

This chain joins TRBV5-6 and TRBJ1-2; D is ambiguous. The CDR3 totals 14 residues. V lost 5 bases and J lost 6, with 17 bases in between. The germline V gene encodes CDR1 SGHDT and CDR2 YYEEEE. The CDR3 here is CASSIDPGSHGYTF. The CDR3 region has the DNA TGTGCCAGCAGTATCGACCCGGGGAGCCATGGCTACACCTTC.

In DNA form, the CDR3 reads TGCGCCAGCAGCCAAGATTTTGGGGGCGGCGGGACCCAGTACTTC. This gives the protein CASSQDFGGGGTQYF. This chain uses TRBV4-1 with TRBJ2-5; the D gene is possibly TRBD1 (6 bases). Per the germline V gene, CDR1 is MGHRA and CDR2 is YSYEKL. V shed 0 bases and J shed 7 bases, with 15 bases lying between them. There are 15 residues in the CDR3.

V gene TRBV29-1 combines with J gene TRBJ1-1; D perhaps matches TRBD1 (5 bases). Deletions cut 7 bases from V and 4 bases from J, with 16 bases between. The germline CDR1 and CDR2 sequences are SQVTM and ANQGSEA. This CDR3 spans 13 amino acids. CDR3 residues: CSGRRGMRTEAFF. CDR3 nucleotides: TGCAGCGGACGAAGGGGAATGCGCACTGAAGCTTTCTTT.

The CDR3 loop reads CASNRQGANEQFF. The CDR3, as DNA: TGTGCCAGCAACAGACAGGGGGCCAATGAGCAGTTCTTC. This rearrangement joins TRBV27 to TRBJ2-1; 10 bases match TRBD1. The CDR3 covers 13 residues. Germline V gene sequence: CDR1 MNHEY, CDR2 SMNVEV (reference sequence). V shed 7 bases, J shed 6 bases, and the junction held 3 bases outside the gene matches.

This sequence joins TRBV9 and TRBJ2-7, with 10 bases identical to TRBD1. Looked up from germline, CDR1 is SGDLS and CDR2 is YYNGEE. The CDR3 sequence is 16 residues long. J gave up 4 bases and V 0 bases, and 7 bases lay outside the gene matches. The DNA of the CDR3 is TGTGCCAGCAGCGTAGACCGACAGGGGGCTTGGTACGAGCAGTACTTC. The encoded protein is CASSVDRQGAWYEQYF. The full variable domain, its missing parts supplied by reference TRBV9 and TRBJ2-7, is DSGVTQTPKHLITATGQRVTLRCSPRSGDLSVYWYQQSLDQGLQFLIQYYNGEERAKGNILERFSAQQFPDLHSELNLSSLELGDSALYFCASSVDRQGAWYEQYFGPGTRLTVT.

J is TRBJ1-4 and V is TRBV6-7; a possible D gene is TRBD1 (6 bases). TRBV6-7 is reported as an ORF; its role is uncertain. V gave up 10 bases and J gave up 0 bases, with 15 bases separating them. The CDR3 spans 15 residues. The CDR3 DNA follows: TGTGCCACCAGAGACAGGACCACAACTAATGAAAAACTGTTTTTT. It encodes CATRDRTTTNEKLFF.

This clone was seen a few times. The gene calls are TRBV7-8 and TRBJ1-2, with a weak D call TRBD1 (5 bases). V lost 6 bases and J lost 6, with 20 bases in between. The CDR3 loop spans 15 amino acids. Germline assignment: CDR1 SGHVS and CDR2 FQNEAQ. CDR3 loop: CASSVLDTRTNGYTF. The CDR3 coding sequence is TGTGCCAGCAGTGTTTTGGACACCAGGACCAATGGCTACACCTTC.

J is TRBJ1-5 and V is TRBV28; D is unresolved. Trimming cost V 5 bases and J 5 bases, with 13 bases left between them. Germline V gene data show CDR1 as MDHEN and CDR2 as SYDVKM. This CDR3 has 14 amino acids. CDR3 loop: CASSTRYTDQPQHF. The CDR3 DNA reads as TGTGCCAGCAGTACGAGATATACGGATCAGCCCCAGCATTTT.

This sequence joins TRBV11-2 and TRBJ1-2; 8 positions match TRBD1. This CDR3 contains 16 residues. J gave up 6 bases and V 5 bases, and 14 bases lay outside the gene matches. Germline V gene data show CDR1 as SGHAT and CDR2 as FQNNGV. Here the CDR3 DNA reads TGTGCCAGCAGCGTTTCAGCTGGCAGGGGGCGAGATGGCTACACCTTC. This sequence encodes CASSVSAGRGRDGYTF.

V usage is TRBV7-8 and J usage is TRBJ2-7; the match to TRBD2 covers 9 bases. Trimming took 8 bases from V and 5 from J; bases not matched to a gene: 7. Germline CDR1 reads SGHVS; CDR2 reads FQNEAQ. The CDR3 is 13 residues long. CDR3 residues: CASLSGGKNEQYF. The CDR3 nucleotides read TGTGCCAGCTTAAGCGGGGGGAAGAACGAGCAGTACTTC.